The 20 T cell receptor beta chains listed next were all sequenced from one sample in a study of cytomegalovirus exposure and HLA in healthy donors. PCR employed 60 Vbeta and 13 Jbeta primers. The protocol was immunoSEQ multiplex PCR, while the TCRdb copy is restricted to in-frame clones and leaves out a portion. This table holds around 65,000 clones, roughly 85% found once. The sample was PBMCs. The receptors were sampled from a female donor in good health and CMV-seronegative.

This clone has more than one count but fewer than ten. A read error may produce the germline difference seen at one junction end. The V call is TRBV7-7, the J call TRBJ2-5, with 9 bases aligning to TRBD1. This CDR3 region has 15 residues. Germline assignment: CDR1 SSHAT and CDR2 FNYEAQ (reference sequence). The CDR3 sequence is CASSLGTGWGETQYF. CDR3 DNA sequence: TGTGCTAGCAGCTTGGGGACAGGGTGGGGGGAGACCCAGTACTTC.

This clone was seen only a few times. The CDR3 sequence: CASSATGDEQYF. CDR3 nucleotides: TGTGCCAGCAGCGCTACAGGAGACGAGCAGTACTTC. The V call is TRBV7-9, the J call TRBJ2-7, with D perhaps TRBD1 (5 bases). Germline V gives CDR1 SEHNR, CDR2 FQNEAQ (reference sequence). V lost 5 bases and J lost 5, with 10 bases in between. This CDR3 has 12 residues.

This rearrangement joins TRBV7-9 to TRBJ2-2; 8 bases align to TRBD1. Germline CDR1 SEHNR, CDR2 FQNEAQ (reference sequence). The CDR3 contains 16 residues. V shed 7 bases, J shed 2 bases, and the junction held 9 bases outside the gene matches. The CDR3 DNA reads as TGTGCCAGCAATCTACCGGGACAGGACAACACCGGGGAGCTGTTTTTT. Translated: CASNLPGQDNTGELFF. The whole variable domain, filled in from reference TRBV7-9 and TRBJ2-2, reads DTGVSQNPRHKITKRGQNVTFRCDPISEHNRLYWYRQTLGQGPEFLTYFQNEAQLEKSRLLSDRFSAERPKGSFSTLEIQRTEQGDSAMYLCASNLPGQDNTGELFFGEGSRLTVL.

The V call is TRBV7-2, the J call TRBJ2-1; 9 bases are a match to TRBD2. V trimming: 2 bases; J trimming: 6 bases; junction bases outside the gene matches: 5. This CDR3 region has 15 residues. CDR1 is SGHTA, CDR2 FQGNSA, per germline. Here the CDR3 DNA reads TGTGCCAGCAGCTTATCCGCTAGCGGGGTCAATGAGCAGTTCTTC. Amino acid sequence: CASSLSASGVNEQFF.

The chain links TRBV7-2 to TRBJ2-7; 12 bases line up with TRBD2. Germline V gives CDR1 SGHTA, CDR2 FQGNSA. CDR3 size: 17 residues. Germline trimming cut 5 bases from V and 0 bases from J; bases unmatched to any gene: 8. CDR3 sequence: CASSPGPGLAGSYEQYF. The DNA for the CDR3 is TGTGCCAGCAGCCCCGGCCCGGGACTAGCGGGCTCCTACGAGCAGTACTTC.

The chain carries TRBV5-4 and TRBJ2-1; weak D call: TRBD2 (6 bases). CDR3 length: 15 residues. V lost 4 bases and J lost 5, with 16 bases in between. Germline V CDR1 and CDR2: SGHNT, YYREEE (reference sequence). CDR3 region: CASSPGGWGNNEQFF. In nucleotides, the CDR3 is TGTGCCAGCAGCCCTGGGGGGTGGGGGAACAATGAGCAGTTCTTC.

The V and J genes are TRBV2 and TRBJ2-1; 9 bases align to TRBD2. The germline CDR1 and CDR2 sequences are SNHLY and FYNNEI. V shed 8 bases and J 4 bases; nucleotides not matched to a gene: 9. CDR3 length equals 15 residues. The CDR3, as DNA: TGTGCCAGCCACACAGAGCGGGGGGCTTACAATGAGCAGTTCTTC. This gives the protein CASHTERGAYNEQFF.

CDR3 region: CASSPRGTGTPTYEQYF. The CDR3 nucleotides are TGTGCCAGCAGCCCCCGAGGGACCGGGACACCCACCTACGAGCAGTACTTC. The chain carries TRBV7-6 and TRBJ2-7; D possibly corresponds to TRBD1 (6 bases). From germline, CDR1 is SGHVS and CDR2 FNYEAQ. V lost 5 bases and J lost 2, with 22 bases in between. The length of the CDR3 is 17 residues.

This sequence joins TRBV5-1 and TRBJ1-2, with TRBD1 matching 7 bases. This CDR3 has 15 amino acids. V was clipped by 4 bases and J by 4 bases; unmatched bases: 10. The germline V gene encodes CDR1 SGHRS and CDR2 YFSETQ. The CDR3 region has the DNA TGCGCCAGCAGCCCGGGGACAGTTCCTCGCTATGGCTACACCTTC. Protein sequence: CASSPGTVPRYGYTF.

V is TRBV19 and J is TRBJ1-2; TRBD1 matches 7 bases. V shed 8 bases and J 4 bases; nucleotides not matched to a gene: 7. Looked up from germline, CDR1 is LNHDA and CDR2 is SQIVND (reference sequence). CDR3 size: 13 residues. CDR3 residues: CASSLGTVYGYTF. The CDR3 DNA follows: TGTGCCAGTTCATTAGGGACAGTCTATGGCTACACCTTC.

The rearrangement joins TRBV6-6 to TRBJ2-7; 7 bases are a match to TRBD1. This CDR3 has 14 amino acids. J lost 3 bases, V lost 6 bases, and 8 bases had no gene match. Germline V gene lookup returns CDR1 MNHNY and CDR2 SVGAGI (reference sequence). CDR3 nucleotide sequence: TGTGCCAGCAGGTGGACAGGAGAAAACTACGAGCAGTACTTC. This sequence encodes CASRWTGENYEQYF.

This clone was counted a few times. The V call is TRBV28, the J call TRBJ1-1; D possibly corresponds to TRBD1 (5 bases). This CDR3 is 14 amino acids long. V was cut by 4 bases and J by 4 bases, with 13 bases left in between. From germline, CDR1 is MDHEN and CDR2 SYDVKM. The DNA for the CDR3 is TGTGCCAGCAGTTCGCCGACAGACTTCACTGAAGCTTTCTTT. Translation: CASSSPTDFTEAFF.

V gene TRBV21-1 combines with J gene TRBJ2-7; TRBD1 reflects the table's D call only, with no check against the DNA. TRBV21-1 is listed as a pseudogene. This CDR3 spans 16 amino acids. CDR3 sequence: CASSAERDRGVYEQYF. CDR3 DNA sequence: TGTGCCAGCAGCGCCGAACGGGACAGGGGTGTCTACGAGCAGTACTTC.

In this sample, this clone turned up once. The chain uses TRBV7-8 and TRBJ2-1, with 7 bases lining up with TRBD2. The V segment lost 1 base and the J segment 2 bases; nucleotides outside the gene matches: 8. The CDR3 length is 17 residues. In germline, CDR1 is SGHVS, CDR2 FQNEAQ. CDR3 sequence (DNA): TGTGCCAGCAGCTTAGGGGAAAGCGGGACCCCCTACAATGAGCAGTTCTTC. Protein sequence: CASSLGESGTPYNEQFF.

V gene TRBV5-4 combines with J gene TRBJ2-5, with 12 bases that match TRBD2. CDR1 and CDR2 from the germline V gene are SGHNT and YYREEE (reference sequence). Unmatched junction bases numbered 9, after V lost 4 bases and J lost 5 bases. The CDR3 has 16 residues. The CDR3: CASSKTSGGAGETQYF. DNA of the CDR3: TGTGCCAGCAGCAAGACTAGCGGGGGTGCGGGGGAGACCCAGTACTTC.

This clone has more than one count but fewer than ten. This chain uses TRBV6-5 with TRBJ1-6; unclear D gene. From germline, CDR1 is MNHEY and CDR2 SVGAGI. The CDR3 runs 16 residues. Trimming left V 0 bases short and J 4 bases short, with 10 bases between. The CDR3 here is CASSYSPGRYNSPLHF. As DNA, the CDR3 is TGTGCCAGCAGTTACTCGCCAGGAAGGTATAATTCACCCCTCCACTTT.

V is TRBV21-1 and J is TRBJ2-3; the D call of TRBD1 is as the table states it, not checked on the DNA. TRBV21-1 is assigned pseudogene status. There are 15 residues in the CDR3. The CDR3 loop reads CASNLCDQTADTQYF. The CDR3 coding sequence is TGTGCCAGCAACCTATGTGACCAGACAGCAGATACGCAGTATTTT.

The CDR3 loop is CASSEQGANGYTF. The CDR3 DNA follows: TGTGCCAGCAGTGAACAGGGGGCTAATGGCTACACCTTC. The chain recombines TRBV6-1 with TRBJ1-2; 8 nucleotides match TRBD1. There are 13 residues in the CDR3. The V gene's germline CDR1 is MNHNS and CDR2 SASEGT. J was trimmed by 6 bases and V by 2 bases; bases with no gene match: 2.

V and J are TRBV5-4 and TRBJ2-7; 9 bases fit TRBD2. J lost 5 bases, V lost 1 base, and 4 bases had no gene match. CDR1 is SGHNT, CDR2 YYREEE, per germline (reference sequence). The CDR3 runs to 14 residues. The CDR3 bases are TGTGCCAGCAGCTTGAGAGTAGCGGGAGACGAGCAGTACTTC. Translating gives CASSLRVAGDEQYF.

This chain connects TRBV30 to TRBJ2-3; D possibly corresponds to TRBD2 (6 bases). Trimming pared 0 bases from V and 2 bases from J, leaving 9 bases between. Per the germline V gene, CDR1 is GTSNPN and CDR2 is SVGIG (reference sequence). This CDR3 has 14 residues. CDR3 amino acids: CAWSVRGTTDTQYF. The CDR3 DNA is TGTGCCTGGAGTGTCCGGGGGACCACAGATACGCAGTATTTT.